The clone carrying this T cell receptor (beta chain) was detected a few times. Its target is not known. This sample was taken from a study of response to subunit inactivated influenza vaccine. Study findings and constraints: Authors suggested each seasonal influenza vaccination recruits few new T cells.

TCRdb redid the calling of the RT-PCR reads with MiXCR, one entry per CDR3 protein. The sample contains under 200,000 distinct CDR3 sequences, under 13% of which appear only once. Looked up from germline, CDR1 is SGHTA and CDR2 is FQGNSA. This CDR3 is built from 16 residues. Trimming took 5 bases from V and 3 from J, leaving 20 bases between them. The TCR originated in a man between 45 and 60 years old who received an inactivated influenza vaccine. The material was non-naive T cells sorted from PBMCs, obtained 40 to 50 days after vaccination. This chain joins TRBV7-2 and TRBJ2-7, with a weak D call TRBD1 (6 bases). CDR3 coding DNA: TGTGCCAGCAGCACAAACTACCCAGGGGACCGCTACGAGCAGTACTTC. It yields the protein CASSTNYPGDRYEQYF.